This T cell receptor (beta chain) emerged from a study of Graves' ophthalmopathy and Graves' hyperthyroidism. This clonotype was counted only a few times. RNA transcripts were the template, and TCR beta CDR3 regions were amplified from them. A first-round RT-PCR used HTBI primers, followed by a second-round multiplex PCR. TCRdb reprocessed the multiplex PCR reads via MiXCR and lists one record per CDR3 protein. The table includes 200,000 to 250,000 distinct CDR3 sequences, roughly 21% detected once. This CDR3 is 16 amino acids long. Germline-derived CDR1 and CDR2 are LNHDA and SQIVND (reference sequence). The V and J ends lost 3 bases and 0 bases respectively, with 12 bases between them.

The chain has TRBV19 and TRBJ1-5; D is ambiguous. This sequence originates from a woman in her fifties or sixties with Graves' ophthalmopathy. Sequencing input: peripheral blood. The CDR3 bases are TGTGCCAGTAGTATTTCGGTAACCATTAGCAATCAGCCCCAGCATTTT. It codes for CASSISVTISNQPQHF.